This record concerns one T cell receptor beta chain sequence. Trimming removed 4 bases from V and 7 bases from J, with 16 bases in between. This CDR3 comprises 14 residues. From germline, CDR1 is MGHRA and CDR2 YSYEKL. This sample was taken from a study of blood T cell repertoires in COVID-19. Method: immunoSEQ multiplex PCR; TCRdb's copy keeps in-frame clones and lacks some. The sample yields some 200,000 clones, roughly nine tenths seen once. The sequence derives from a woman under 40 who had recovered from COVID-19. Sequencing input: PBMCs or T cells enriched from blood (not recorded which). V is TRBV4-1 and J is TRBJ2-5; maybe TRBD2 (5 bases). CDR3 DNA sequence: TGCGCCAGCAGCCGCAACCTTCTTGGAGGGACCCAGTACTTC. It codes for CASSRNLLGGTQYF.